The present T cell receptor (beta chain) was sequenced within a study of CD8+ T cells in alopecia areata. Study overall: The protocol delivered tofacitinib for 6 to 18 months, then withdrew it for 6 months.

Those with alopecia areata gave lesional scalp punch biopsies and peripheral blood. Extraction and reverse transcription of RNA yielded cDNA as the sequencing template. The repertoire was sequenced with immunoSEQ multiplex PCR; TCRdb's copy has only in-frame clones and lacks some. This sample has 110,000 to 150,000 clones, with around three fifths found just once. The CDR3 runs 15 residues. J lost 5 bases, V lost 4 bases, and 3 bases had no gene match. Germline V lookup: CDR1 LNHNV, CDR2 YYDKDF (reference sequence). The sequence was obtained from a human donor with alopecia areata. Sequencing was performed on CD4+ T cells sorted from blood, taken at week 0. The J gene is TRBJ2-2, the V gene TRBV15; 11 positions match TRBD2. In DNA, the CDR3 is TGTGCCACCAGCAAGGGACTAGCGGAAACCGGGGAGCTGTTTTTT. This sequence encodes CATSKGLAETGELFF. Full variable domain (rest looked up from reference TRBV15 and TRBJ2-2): DAMVIQNPRYQVTQFGKPVTLSCSQTLNHNVMYWYQQKSSQAPKLLFHYYDKDFNNEADTPDNFQSRRPNTSFCFLDIRSPGLGDTAMYLCATSKGLAETGELFFGEGSRLTVL.